The 9 T cell receptor beta chains listed next were all sequenced from one sample in a study of T cell responses to AZD1222 COVID-19 vaccine. The table came from immunoSEQ multiplex PCR; TCRdb's copy has only in-frame clones and leaves some out. The data show some 140,000 clones, approximately 89% seen once. The sequenced sample was peripheral blood, obtained on day 0 of AZD1222 vaccination. The origin of the receptors is an adult in good health.

The rearrangement joins TRBV2 to TRBJ1-2; D unresolved. Germline V gene lookup returns CDR1 SNHLY and CDR2 FYNNEI. V lost 7 bases and J 1 base, leaving 28 bases between the germline ends. This CDR3 contains 19 residues. The DNA of the CDR3 is TGTGCCAGCACCGGTCTGGAAAGGCCGAAATTAAAACTTAACTATGGCTACACCTTC. It is translated as CASTGLERPKLKLNYGYTF.

The chain joins TRBV28 to TRBJ1-1; D not certain. The CDR3 is 15 amino acids. V dropped 2 bases and J dropped 5 bases, with 15 bases sitting between them. Per the germline V gene, CDR1 is MDHEN and CDR2 is SYDVKM. As DNA, the CDR3 is TGTGCCAGCAGTTTAAGTGGGAGCGTGCGGACTGAAGCTTTCTTT. Protein sequence: CASSLSGSVRTEAFF.

Points on this clone: At one end the junction does not follow the germline gene, possibly because of a read error. The V and J genes are TRBV10-2 and TRBJ2-1; D gene unclear. Germline V gene data show CDR1 as WSHSY and CDR2 as SAAADI. The CDR3 runs to 13 residues. Here the CDR3 reads CASSQSSLNEQFF. The CDR3 region has the DNA TGCGCCAGCAGTCAGTCGTCCCTCAATGAGCAGTTCTTC.

The chain is built from TRBV11-3 and TRBJ1-6, with D possibly matching TRBD1 (5 bases). Germline CDR1 reads SGHNT; CDR2 reads YENEEA. V gave up 0 bases and J gave up 8 bases, with 11 bases separating them. This CDR3 spans 15 amino acids. The CDR3 DNA follows: TGTGCCAGCAGCTTAGATCAACAGGCCTATTCACCCCTCCACTTT. Residues: CASSLDQQAYSPLHF.

The rearrangement links TRBV12-3 or TRBV12-4 to TRBJ2-5; no reliable D call. This CDR3 region has 13 residues. Between the trimmed V and J ends, which lost 4 bases and 5 bases, there was a span of 11 bases. This chain's CDR3 is CASSYWDGETQYF. The CDR3 DNA follows: TGTGCCAGCAGTTACTGGGATGGCGAGACCCAGTACTTC.

The chain employs TRBV5-1 and TRBJ2-3; D possibly uses TRBD1 or TRBD2 (6 bases each). This CDR3 spans 17 amino acids. Germline V CDR1 and CDR2: SGHRS, YFSETQ. V was pared by 0 bases and J by 4 bases, with 18 bases between. CDR3 sequence: CASSLVNGGGSADTQYF. Written as DNA, the CDR3 is TGCGCCAGCAGCTTGGTAAACGGGGGCGGTAGCGCAGATACGCAGTATTTT.

V and J are TRBV6-5 and TRBJ1-1; TRBD1 might be the D (5 bases). CDR3 length: 13 residues. Trimming took 4 bases from V and 12 from J, leaving 18 bases between them. The germline gives CDR1 MNHEY, CDR2 SVGAGI. CDR3 region: CASSLRGVSVSFF. The CDR3, as DNA: TGTGCCAGCAGTTTAAGAGGGGTTTCCGTCTCTTTCTTT.

V usage is TRBV27 and J usage is TRBJ2-5; unclear D gene. CDR3 length: 13 amino acids. Germline V gives CDR1 MNHEY, CDR2 SMNVEV (reference sequence). Trimming removed 6 bases at V and 5 bases at J, with 13 bases between. CDR3 bases: TGTGCCAGCAGACATGACTGGCAGGAGACCCAGTACTTC. It translates to CASRHDWQETQYF.

The CDR3 spells CASSVGGSPNTEAFF. The CDR3 bases are TGTGCCAGCAGCGTAGGAGGGAGCCCGAACACTGAAGCTTTCTTT. The chain has TRBV9 and TRBJ1-1, with D hard to call. The CDR3 contains 15 residues. V lost 0 bases to trimming and J lost 1 base, with 10 bases between them. Germline V lookup: CDR1 SGDLS, CDR2 YYNGEE.